A single sample gave rise to the 29 T cell receptor beta chains below, sequenced in a study of cytotoxic CD8 clonotypes in ibrutinib-treated CLL. Method: immunoSEQ multiplex PCR; TCRdb's copy keeps in-frame clones and lacks some. The data contain some 170,000 clones, roughly 90% of them singletons. Sequenced here: PBMCs, sampled at disease progression, from a patient treated with ibrutinib. The receptor source for this set is a human donor with chronic lymphocytic leukemia.

This chain joins TRBV11-1 and TRBJ1-1, with D possibly being TRBD1 (5 bases). Trimming stripped 3 bases from V and 0 bases from J, with 8 bases between. The CDR3 consists of 14 residues. Per germline, CDR1 SGHAT and CDR2 FQDESV (reference sequence). The CDR3 spells CASSFGAMNTEAFF. In DNA, the CDR3 is TGTGCCAGCAGCTTCGGGGCAATGAACACTGAAGCTTTCTTT.

The chain links TRBV5-1 to TRBJ2-7, with unresolved D. With 4 bases removed from V and 2 bases from J, the gap between germline ends came to 13 bases. Germline-derived CDR1 and CDR2 are SGHRS and YFSETQ. The CDR3 is 14 residues long. The CDR3 DNA reads TGCGCCAGCAGCCCCCTGACGACCACCTACGAGCAGTACTTC. This sequence encodes CASSPLTTTYEQYF.

This clone was seen a handful of times. The chain links TRBV6-5 to TRBJ2-1, with D unclear. The germline CDR1 and CDR2 sequences are MNHEY and SVGAGI. The V gene lost 8 bases and the J gene lost 9 bases, with 14 bases spanning the gap. The length of the CDR3 is 12 residues. CDR3 bases: TGTGCCAGCTTAGACTTGAGGAGTGAGCAGTTCTTC. Its translation: CASLDLRSEQFF.

The chain carries TRBV5-1 and TRBJ2-1; TRBD2 aligns across 8 bases. The CDR3 spans 17 residues. Unmatched junction bases numbered 7, after V lost 0 bases and J lost 2 bases. Germline V gene lookup returns CDR1 SGHRS and CDR2 YFSETQ. Here the CDR3 reads CASSLEPLAGTYNEQFF. Written as DNA, the CDR3 is TGCGCCAGCAGCTTGGAACCCCTAGCGGGTACCTACAATGAGCAGTTCTTC. Based on the CDR3 plus reference TRBV5-1 and TRBJ2-1, the full variable domain is KAGVTQTPRYLIKTRGQQVTLSCSPISGHRSVSWYQQTPGQGLQFLFEYFSETQRNKGNFPGRFSGRQFSNSRSEMNVSTLELGDSALYLCASSLEPLAGTYNEQFFGPGTRLTVL.

The rearrangement links TRBV15 to TRBJ2-1; 8 bases map to TRBD2. Germline V lookup: CDR1 LNHNV, CDR2 YYDKDF (reference sequence). The J segment lost 0 bases and the V segment lost 6 bases, leaving 1 base of the junction unmatched. The CDR3 contains 14 residues. The CDR3 region is CATSTSGSYNEQFF. CDR3 nucleotide sequence: TGTGCCACCAGTACTAGCGGCTCCTACAATGAGCAGTTCTTC.

The chain employs TRBV5-1 and TRBJ2-3; TRBD1 agrees at 11 bases. The V segment lost 7 bases and the J segment 1 base; nucleotides outside the gene matches: 8. Germline assignment: CDR1 SGHRS and CDR2 YFSETQ. The CDR3 totals 16 residues. This chain's CDR3 is CASCTGTGGGTDTQYF. The CDR3 bases are TGCGCCAGCTGTACCGGGACAGGGGGAGGCACAGATACGCAGTATTTT.

The J gene is TRBJ2-3, the V gene TRBV5-4; tentatively, D is TRBD1 (6 bases). The CDR3 totals 14 residues. V was shortened by 4 bases and J by 5 bases, with 14 bases between the two germline ends. The germline V gene has CDR1 SGHNT and CDR2 YYREEE (reference sequence). The CDR3 nucleotides read TGTGCCAGCAGCGAACATACAGGGATAGATACGCAGTATTTT. Translating gives CASSEHTGIDTQYF.

The J gene is TRBJ1-5, the V gene TRBV28, with unresolved D. CDR1 and CDR2 from the germline V gene are MDHEN and SYDVKM. Trimming pared 5 bases from V and 4 bases from J, leaving 15 bases between. This CDR3 comprises 15 residues. CDR3 DNA sequence: TGTGCCAGCAGTCACTCTATATGGAGGAATCAGCCCCAGCATTTT. Its protein is CASSHSIWRNQPQHF. The full variable domain, with the rest looked up from reference TRBV28 and TRBJ1-5, is DVKVTQSSRYLVKRTGEKVFLECVQDMDHENMFWYRQDPGLGLRLIYFSYDVKMKEKGDIPEGYSVSREKKERFSLILESASTNQTSMYLCASSHSIWRNQPQHFGDGTRLSIL.

The chain joins TRBV6-1 to TRBJ2-7; D remains unclear. V gave up 6 bases and J gave up 0 bases, with 12 bases separating them. From germline, CDR1 is MNHNS and CDR2 SASEGT. This CDR3 spans 14 amino acids. The CDR3 DNA follows: TGTGCCAGCAGCGAGCAGGATCTCTCCTACGAGCAGTACTTC. This gives the protein CASSEQDLSYEQYF.

The genes are TRBV5-4 and TRBJ2-1, with TRBD2 identical over 8 bases. This CDR3 spans 18 amino acids. Germline V gives CDR1 SGHNT, CDR2 YYREEE (reference sequence). V trimming: 3 bases; J trimming: 2 bases; junction bases outside the gene matches: 13. The CDR3 DNA sequence: TGTGCCAGCAGCTCCGGGACTAGGTCTCTGGCTACCTACAATGAGCAGTTCTTC. Its translation: CASSSGTRSLATYNEQFF.

J is TRBJ1-1 and V is TRBV5-6, with TRBD1 matching 8 bases. The CDR3 extends over 17 amino acids. CDR1 and CDR2 (germline): SGHDT, YYEEEE. The V segment lost 2 bases and the J segment 5 bases; nucleotides outside the gene matches: 14. The CDR3 nucleotides read TGTGCCAGCAGCTTAGGACAGGGTCCCCGGAGGTGGACTGAAGCTTTCTTT. Amino acid sequence: CASSLGQGPRRWTEAFF.

This chain connects TRBV2 to TRBJ1-5; D unclear. The germline V and J ends were trimmed by 1 base and 6 bases, with 13 bases remaining between them. Germline values: CDR1 SNHLY, CDR2 FYNNEI. This CDR3 is 15 amino acids long. The CDR3 DNA is TGTGCCAGCAGTGAAGGTGGGTCCAGAGGTCAGCCCCAGCATTTT. It translates to CASSEGGSRGQPQHF.

This clone was detected only once. The J gene is TRBJ2-1, the V gene TRBV7-9; possibly TRBD1 or TRBD2 for D (6 bases each). V shed 5 bases and J shed 5 bases, with 16 bases lying between them. Germline V lookup: CDR1 SEHNR, CDR2 FQNEAQ (reference sequence). The CDR3 is made up of 15 amino acids. CDR3 region: CASSLQGGNNNEQFF. DNA of the CDR3: TGTGCCAGCAGCCTACAAGGGGGGAATAACAATGAGCAGTTCTTC. The full variable domain, in which reference TRBV7-9 and TRBJ2-1 provide the parts outside the CDR3, is DTGVSQNPRHKITKRGQNVTFRCDPISEHNRLYWYRQTLGQGPEFLTYFQNEAQLEKSRLLSDRFSAERPKGSFSTLEIQRTEQGDSAMYLCASSLQGGNNNEQFFGPGTRLTVL.

The V call is TRBV27, the J call TRBJ2-2, with no clear D. The V and J ends lost 0 bases and 0 bases respectively, with 8 bases between them. The germline gives CDR1 MNHEY, CDR2 SMNVEV (reference sequence). The CDR3 totals 16 residues. The CDR3 DNA sequence: TGTGCCAGCAGTTTATCTTTGGGGACGAACACCGGGGAGCTGTTTTTT. As protein: CASSLSLGTNTGELFF.

V and J are TRBV10-2 and TRBJ1-5, with no clear D. CDR1 is WSHSY, CDR2 SAAADI, per germline. V shed 4 bases and J shed 4 bases, with 8 bases lying between them. CDR3 length: 13 residues. CDR3 in amino acids: CASSVVPNQPQHF. CDR3 coding DNA: TGCGCCAGCAGTGTCGTCCCAAATCAGCCCCAGCATTTT.

The V call is TRBV2, the J call TRBJ2-3; 9 positions agree with TRBD2. The germline gives CDR1 SNHLY, CDR2 FYNNEI. The ends lost 8 bases at V and 4 bases at J; junction bases unmatched: 16. This CDR3 has 17 amino acids. The CDR3 DNA reads as TGTGCCAGCTCCCGGCCCACAATAGCGGGAGCCGCAGATACGCAGTATTTT. Its protein product is CASSRPTIAGAADTQYF. Variable domain in full (rest from reference TRBV2 and TRBJ2-3): EPEVTQTPSHQVTQMGQEVILRCVPISNHLYFYWYRQILGQKVEFLVSFYNNEISEKSEIFDDQFSVERPDGSNFTLKIRSTKLEDSAMYFCASSRPTIAGAADTQYFGPGTRLTVL.

The CDR3 DNA follows: TGCGCCAGCAGCTTGGGTCCGGGTTCCACTGAAGCTTTCTTT. Translation: CASSLGPGSTEAFF. V is TRBV5-1 and J is TRBJ1-1; D is ambiguous. Germline CDR1 SGHRS, CDR2 YFSETQ. This CDR3 contains 14 residues. V lost 0 bases to trimming and J lost 4 bases, with 10 bases between them.

The genes are TRBV10-2 and TRBJ2-1; 9 bases are shared with TRBD1. The junction had 13 bases not matched to a gene; V was cut back by 8 bases and J by 5 bases. There are 16 residues in the CDR3. Germline V gene lookup returns CDR1 WSHSY and CDR2 SAAADI. Here the CDR3 reads CASLAGGTGQDNEQFF. CDR3 nucleotide sequence: TGCGCCAGCCTGGCTGGTGGGACAGGGCAAGACAATGAGCAGTTCTTC.

The CDR3 bases are TGTGCCAGCAGCATTACAGGGTCTAATACTGGCTACACCTTC. Protein sequence: CASSITGSNTGYTF. V and J are TRBV6-1 and TRBJ1-2, with a weak D call TRBD1 (6 bases). The V and J ends lost 6 bases and 7 bases respectively, with 18 bases between them. Germline V gene sequence: CDR1 MNHNS, CDR2 SASEGT. This CDR3 is 14 amino acids long.

This clone was picked up a small number of times. The J gene is TRBJ1-2, the V gene TRBV4-1; a possible D gene is TRBD1 (6 bases). CDR3 length: 16 amino acids. V shed 0 bases and J shed 7 bases, with 18 bases lying between them. Germline loops: CDR1 MGHRA, CDR2 YSYEKL. CDR3 sequence: CASSQEGTGRGGGYTF. In DNA, the CDR3 is TGCGCCAGCAGCCAAGAAGGAACAGGGCGGGGTGGTGGCTACACCTTC.

This rearrangement joins TRBV5-1 to TRBJ2-2; 8 positions agree with TRBD1. V lost 4 bases to trimming and J lost 7 bases; unmatched junction nucleotides: 6. The CDR3 consists of 14 residues. Germline values: CDR1 SGHRS, CDR2 YFSETQ. Here the CDR3 reads CASSTGTGLGELFF. The CDR3 bases are TGCGCCAGCAGCACCGGGACAGGTCTCGGGGAGCTGTTTTTT. Combining the CDR3 with reference TRBV5-1 and TRBJ2-2 gives the whole variable domain KAGVTQTPRYLIKTRGQQVTLSCSPISGHRSVSWYQQTPGQGLQFLFEYFSETQRNKGNFPGRFSGRQFSNSRSEMNVSTLELGDSALYLCASSTGTGLGELFFGEGSRLTVL.

The rearrangement uses TRBV12-5 and TRBJ1-1; 11 nucleotides agree with TRBD1. Germline V gene lookup returns CDR1 LGHNT and CDR2 FRNRAP. The CDR3 length is 16 residues. J gave up 2 bases and V 4 bases, and 6 bases lay outside the gene matches. Here the CDR3 DNA reads TGTGCTAGTGGTTCCGGACAGGGGGCAGCAAACACTGAAGCTTTCTTT. Translated: CASGSGQGAANTEAFF. Variable domain in full (rest from reference TRBV12-5 and TRBJ1-1): DARVTQTPRHKVTEMGQEVTMRCQPILGHNTVFWYRQTMMQGLELLAYFRNRAPLDDSGMPKDRFSAEMPDATLATLKIQPSEPRDSAVYFCASGSGQGAANTEAFFGQGTRLTVV.

J is TRBJ1-1 and V is TRBV5-4; 9 bases are a match to TRBD1. Germline values: CDR1 SGHNT, CDR2 YYREEE (reference sequence). V gave up 6 bases and J gave up 5 bases; unmatched junction bases: 5. The CDR3 has 13 residues. CDR3 DNA sequence: TGTGCCAGCATAGGGACAGGGATTACTGAAGCTTTCTTT. It yields the protein CASIGTGITEAFF. Combining the CDR3 with reference TRBV5-4 and TRBJ1-1 gives the whole variable domain ETGVTQSPTHLIKTRGQQVTLRCSSQSGHNTVSWYQQALGQGPQFIFQYYREEENGRGNFPPRFSGLQFPNYSSELNVNALELDDSALYLCASIGTGITEAFFGQGTRLTVV.

The chain combines TRBV5-5 with TRBJ1-5; D unresolved. The CDR3 spans 17 residues. Trimming left V 3 bases short and J 0 bases short, with 16 bases between. Per germline, CDR1 SGHKS and CDR2 YYEKEE (reference sequence). CDR3 in DNA: TGTGCCAGCAGCTCATATGGCGGGATCCTTAGCAATCAGCCCCAGCATTTT. Its translation: CASSSYGGILSNQPQHF.

The rearrangement uses TRBV5-1 and TRBJ1-1, with 9 nucleotides matching TRBD1. This CDR3 region has 13 residues. Germline V gene data show CDR1 as SGHRS and CDR2 as YFSETQ. After removal of 3 bases from V and 6 bases from J, the junction contained 3 bases not matched to a gene. CDR3 bases: TGCGCCAGCAGCTACCGGGACAGGGCTGAAGCTTTCTTT. This codes for CASSYRDRAEAFF.

The genes are TRBV28 and TRBJ2-7; D not certain. Germline V gene sequence: CDR1 MDHEN, CDR2 SYDVKM. The CDR3 spans 14 residues. Trimming shortened V by 6 bases and J by 2 bases, and 14 bases separated the two germline ends. CDR3 residues: CASSPGQPPYEQYF. In nucleotides, the CDR3 is TGTGCCAGCAGCCCGGGCCAGCCACCCTACGAGCAGTACTTC.

V usage is TRBV9 and J usage is TRBJ2-7; D is unresolved. The CDR3 covers 16 residues. Between the trimmed V and J ends, which lost 0 bases and 0 bases, there was a span of 13 bases. Germline CDR1 and CDR2: SGDLS and YYNGEE. This chain's CDR3 is CASSVDPSQVSYEQYF. The DNA of the CDR3 is TGTGCCAGCAGCGTAGACCCGTCCCAGGTCTCCTACGAGCAGTACTTC.

V is TRBV5-1 and J is TRBJ2-7, with 7 positions matching TRBD2. Germline-derived CDR1 and CDR2 are SGHRS and YFSETQ. The CDR3 totals 16 residues. J gave up 1 base and V 1 base, and 8 bases lay outside the gene matches. CDR3 sequence: CASSLNAGALSYEQYF. In DNA form, the CDR3 reads TGCGCCAGCAGCTTGAACGCGGGAGCGCTATCCTACGAGCAGTACTTC.

V and J are TRBV7-3 and TRBJ2-6; the D is unclear. The CDR3 runs to 17 residues. Germline CDR1 SGHTA, CDR2 FQGTGA. V lost 2 bases to trimming and J lost 1 base, with 12 bases between them. This CDR3 is CASSLVGRISGANVLTF. The CDR3 DNA follows: TGTGCCAGCAGCTTAGTGGGTAGGATTTCTGGGGCCAACGTCCTGACTTTC.